The entry below describes one T cell receptor (beta chain). The antigen remains unidentified. When ophthalmopathy did not progress within 18 months, Graves' hyperthyroidism was considered stable. Germline V CDR1 and CDR2: MGHRA, YSYEKL. V lost 3 bases and J lost 2; bases outside the gene matches: 9. The CDR3 has 17 amino acids. Amplification yielded TCR beta CDR3 regions, with RNA transcripts as the source. HTBI primers were used for first-round RT-PCR of the TCR CDR3. TCRdb re-called the multiplex PCR reads through MiXCR, storing one row per CDR3 protein. The sample consists of roughly 380,000 distinct CDR3 sequences, over 11% of them appearing once. This sample is drawn from a study of T cells in Graves' hyperthyroidism and ophthalmopathy. Study-wide background: Pretreatment peripheral blood was obtained at initial diagnosis. Regarding the study as a whole: Most clonotypes expanded in the thyroid (above 0.001) were also present in blood. Onset of ophthalmopathy came a median around 6.2 months after the model predicted it.

The material sequenced was blood. The clonotype comes from a woman aged 55-75 years with Graves' hyperthyroidism. The chain couples TRBV4-1 to TRBJ2-1, with TRBD2 matching 8 bases. CDR3 DNA: TGCGCCAGCAGCCAGGATTGGATGGGACTAGCCTACAATGAGCAGTTCTTC. The encoded protein is CASSQDWMGLAYNEQFF.